This passage covers 7 T cell receptor beta chains from one sample sequenced in a study of cytomegalovirus exposure and HLA in healthy donors. Primers for the PCR totalled 60 Vbeta and 13 Jbeta. Generated by immunoSEQ multiplex PCR, the TCRdb table keeps only in-frame clones and is missing some. In the table there are roughly 120,000 clones, 75% to 80% of which are singletons. Sample: PBMCs. The receptor source for this set is a man aged 35-49 years in good health and CMV-seronegative.

J is TRBJ1-6 and V is TRBV7-9; TRBD1 agrees at 8 bases. V shed 6 bases, J shed 6 bases, and the junction held 10 bases outside the gene matches. The CDR3 loop spans 16 amino acids. Germline CDR1 reads SEHNR; CDR2 reads FQNEAQ (reference sequence). The CDR3 reads CASSQAGGGSNSPLHF. Here the CDR3 DNA reads TGTGCCAGCAGTCAGGCAGGGGGCGGCAGTAATTCACCCCTCCACTTT.

The V gene is TRBV2, the J gene TRBJ2-1, with a possible D match to TRBD2 (5 bases). CDR3 size: 11 residues. V dropped 5 bases and J dropped 10 bases, with 9 bases sitting between them. Germline CDR1 is SNHLY and CDR2 is FYNNEI. CDR3 coding DNA: TGTGCCAGCAGTTGGACTGGAGAGCAGTTCTTC. This codes for CASSWTGEQFF.

The rearrangement links TRBV5-1 to TRBJ2-5, with D perhaps matching TRBD1 (6 bases). CDR1 is SGHRS and CDR2 is YFSETQ in the germline V gene. V was cut by 1 base and J by 0 bases, with 10 bases left in between. CDR3 length: 15 amino acids. CDR3 DNA: TGCGCCAGCAGCTTGACAGGGTCCTACCAAGAGACCCAGTACTTC. It codes for CASSLTGSYQETQYF. Complete variable domain (other parts from reference TRBV5-1 and TRBJ2-5): KAGVTQTPRYLIKTRGQQVTLSCSPISGHRSVSWYQQTPGQGLQFLFEYFSETQRNKGNFPGRFSGRQFSNSRSEMNVSTLELGDSALYLCASSLTGSYQETQYFGPGTRLLVL.

This rearrangement joins TRBV7-2 to TRBJ1-1; D not resolved. The CDR3 is 10 amino acids. Trimming removed 8 bases from V and 3 bases from J, with 4 bases in between. Per germline, CDR1 SGHTA and CDR2 FQGNSA. This CDR3 is CASHYTEAFF. CDR3 coding DNA: TGTGCCAGCCATTACACTGAAGCTTTCTTT.

To note about this clone: The sample has other DNA sequences that encode this CDR3 too. The CDR3 sequence: CASSGRAGWTQYF. CDR3 in DNA: TGTGCCAGCAGCGGACGGGCGGGATGGACCCAGTACTTC. The chain recombines TRBV11-2 with TRBJ2-5; tentatively, D is TRBD2 (6 bases). Germline V gene lookup returns CDR1 SGHAT and CDR2 FQNNGV. The CDR3 totals 13 residues. Trimming cost V 5 bases and J 7 bases, with 14 bases left between them. Variable domain in full (rest from reference TRBV11-2 and TRBJ2-5): EAGVAQSPRYKIIEKRQSVAFWCNPISGHATLYWYQQILGQGPKLLIQFQNNGVVDDSQLPKDRFSAERLKGVDSTLKIQPAKLEDSAVYLCASSGRAGWTQYFGPGTRLLVL.

The chain employs TRBV28 and TRBJ2-6; the match to TRBD1 covers 7 bases. Per the germline V gene, CDR1 is MDHEN and CDR2 is SYDVKM. CDR3 size: 14 residues. The junction had 2 bases not matched to a gene; V was cut back by 2 bases and J by 7 bases. The CDR3 DNA reads TGTGCCAGCAGTTTAGGGACAGTTGCCAACGTCCTGACTTTC. The encoded protein is CASSLGTVANVLTF.

This clone was picked up a small number of times. This chain connects TRBV7-9 to TRBJ2-1; D is possibly TRBD1 (6 bases). From germline, CDR1 is SEHNR and CDR2 FQNEAQ (reference sequence). The CDR3 has 15 amino acids. Trimming removed 5 bases at V and 3 bases at J, with 14 bases between. The CDR3 region has the DNA TGTGCCAGCAGCGCGAGTATGGGACACTACAATGAGCAGTTCTTC. Its translation: CASSASMGHYNEQFF.